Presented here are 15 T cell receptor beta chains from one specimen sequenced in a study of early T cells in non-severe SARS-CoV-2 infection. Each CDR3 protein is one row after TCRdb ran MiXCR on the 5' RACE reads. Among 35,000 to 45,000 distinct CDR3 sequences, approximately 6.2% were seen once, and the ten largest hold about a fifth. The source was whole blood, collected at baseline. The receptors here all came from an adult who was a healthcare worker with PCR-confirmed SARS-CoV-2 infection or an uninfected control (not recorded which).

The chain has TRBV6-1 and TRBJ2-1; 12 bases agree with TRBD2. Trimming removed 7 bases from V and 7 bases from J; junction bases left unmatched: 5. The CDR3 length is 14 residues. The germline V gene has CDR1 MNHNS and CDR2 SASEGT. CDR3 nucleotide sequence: TGTGCCAGCATGACTAGCGGGAGTTGGAATGAGCAGTTCTTC. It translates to CASMTSGSWNEQFF.

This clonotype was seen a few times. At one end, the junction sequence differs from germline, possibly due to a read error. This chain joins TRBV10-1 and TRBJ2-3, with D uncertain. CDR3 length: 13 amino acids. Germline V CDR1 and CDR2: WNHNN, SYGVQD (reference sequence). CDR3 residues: CASSDGPRDTQYF. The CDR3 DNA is TGTGCCAGCAGTGACGGGCCCAGGGATACGCAGTATTTT.

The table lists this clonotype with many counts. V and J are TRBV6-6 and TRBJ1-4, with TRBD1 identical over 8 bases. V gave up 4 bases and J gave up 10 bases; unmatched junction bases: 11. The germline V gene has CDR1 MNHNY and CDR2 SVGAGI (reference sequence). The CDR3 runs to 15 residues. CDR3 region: CASSFSTGELRKLFF. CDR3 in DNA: TGTGCCAGCAGTTTCTCGACAGGGGAGCTTCGAAAACTGTTTTTT.

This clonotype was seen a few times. This chain's CDR3 is CASRGGHTDTQYF. The CDR3 DNA sequence: TGTGCCAGCCGGGGTGGCCACACAGATACGCAGTATTTT. The chain uses TRBV7-2 and TRBJ2-3; tentatively, D is TRBD2 (5 bases). CDR1 is SGHTA and CDR2 is FQGNSA in the germline V gene. The CDR3 has 13 amino acids. V was clipped by 8 bases and J by 2 bases, with 11 bases between them.

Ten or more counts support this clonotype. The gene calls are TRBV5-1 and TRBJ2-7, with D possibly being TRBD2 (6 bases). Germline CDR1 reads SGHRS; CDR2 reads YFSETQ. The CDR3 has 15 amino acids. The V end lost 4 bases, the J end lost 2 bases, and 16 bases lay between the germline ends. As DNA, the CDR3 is TGCGCCAGCAGCCAGACGGGAGATCGGACCTACGAGCAGTACTTC. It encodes CASSQTGDRTYEQYF.

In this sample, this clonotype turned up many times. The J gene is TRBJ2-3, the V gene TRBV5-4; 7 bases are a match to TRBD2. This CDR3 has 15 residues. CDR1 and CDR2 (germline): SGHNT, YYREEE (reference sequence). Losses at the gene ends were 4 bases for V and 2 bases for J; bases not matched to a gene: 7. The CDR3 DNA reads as TGTGCCAGCAGCGGGGGGGGTCGGAACACAGATACGCAGTATTTT. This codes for CASSGGGRNTDTQYF.

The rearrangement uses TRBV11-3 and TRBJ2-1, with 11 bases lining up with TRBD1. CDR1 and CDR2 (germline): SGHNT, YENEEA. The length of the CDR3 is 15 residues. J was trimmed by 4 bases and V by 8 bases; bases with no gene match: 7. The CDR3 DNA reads TGTGCCAGCGAGTTGGGACAGGGGGAATACAATGAGCAGTTCTTC. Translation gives CASELGQGEYNEQFF.

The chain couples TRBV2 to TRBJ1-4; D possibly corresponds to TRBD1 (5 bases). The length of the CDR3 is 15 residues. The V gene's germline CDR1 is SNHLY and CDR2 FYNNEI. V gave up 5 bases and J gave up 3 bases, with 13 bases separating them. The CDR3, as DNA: TGTGCCAGCAGTCCAAGGGGAAGGTCTAATGAAAAACTGTTTTTT. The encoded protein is CASSPRGRSNEKLFF.

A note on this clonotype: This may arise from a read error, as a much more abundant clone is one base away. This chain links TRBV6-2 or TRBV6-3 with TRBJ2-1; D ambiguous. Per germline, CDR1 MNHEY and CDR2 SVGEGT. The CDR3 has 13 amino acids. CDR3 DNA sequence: TGTGCCAGCTGCGTCTCCCTAGGCAATGAGCAGATCTTC. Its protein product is CASCVSLGNEQIF.

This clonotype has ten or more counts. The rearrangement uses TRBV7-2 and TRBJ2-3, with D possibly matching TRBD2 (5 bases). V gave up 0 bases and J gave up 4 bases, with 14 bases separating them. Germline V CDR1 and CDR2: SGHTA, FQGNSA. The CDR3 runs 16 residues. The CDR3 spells CASSLAARAGADTQYF. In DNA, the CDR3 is TGTGCCAGCAGCTTAGCCGCGAGGGCTGGGGCAGATACGCAGTATTTT.

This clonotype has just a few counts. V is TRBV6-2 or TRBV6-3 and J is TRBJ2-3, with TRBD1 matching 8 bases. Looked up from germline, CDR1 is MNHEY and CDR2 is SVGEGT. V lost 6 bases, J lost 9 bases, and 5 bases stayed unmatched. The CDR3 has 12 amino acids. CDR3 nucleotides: TGTGCCAGCAGCTTACAGGGGGACACGCAGTATTTT. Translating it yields CASSLQGDTQYF.

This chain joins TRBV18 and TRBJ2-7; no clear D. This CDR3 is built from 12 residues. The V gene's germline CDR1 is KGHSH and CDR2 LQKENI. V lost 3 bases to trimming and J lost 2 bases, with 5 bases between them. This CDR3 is CASSPETYEQYF. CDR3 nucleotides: TGTGCCAGCTCACCGGAGACCTACGAGCAGTACTTC.

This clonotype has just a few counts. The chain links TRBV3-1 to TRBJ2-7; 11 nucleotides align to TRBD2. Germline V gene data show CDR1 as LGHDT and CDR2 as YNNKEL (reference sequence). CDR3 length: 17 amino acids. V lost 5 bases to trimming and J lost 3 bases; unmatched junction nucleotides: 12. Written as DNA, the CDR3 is TGTGCCAGCAGCAGGGGGACTAGCGGCCAGGGGGTCTACGAGCAGTACTTC. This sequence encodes CASSRGTSGQGVYEQYF.

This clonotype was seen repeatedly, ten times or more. The DNA of the CDR3 is TGTGCCAGCAGCCTCACCCGGTCCGGTGAGCAGTTCTTC. It is translated as CASSLTRSGEQFF. The chain uses TRBV7-9 and TRBJ2-1; D unresolved. The V and J ends lost 5 bases and 9 bases respectively, with 14 bases between them. CDR3 length equals 13 residues. The germline CDR1 and CDR2 sequences are SEHNR and FQNEAQ (reference sequence).

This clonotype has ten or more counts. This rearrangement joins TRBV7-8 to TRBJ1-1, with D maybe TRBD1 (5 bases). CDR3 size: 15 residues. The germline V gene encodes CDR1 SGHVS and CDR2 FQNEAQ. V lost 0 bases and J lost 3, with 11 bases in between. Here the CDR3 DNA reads TGTGCCAGCAGCTTAGCAGGGCAGGGTTACACTGAAGCTTTCTTT. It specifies CASSLAGQGYTEAFF.